This T cell receptor (beta chain) is from a study of blood T cell repertoires in COVID-19. Across the study: Acute and convalescent COVID-19 specimens originated in the United States, Italy and Spain.

From germline, CDR1 is KGHSH and CDR2 LQKENI. V lost 4 bases, J lost 2 bases, and 8 bases lay in between. The CDR3 contains 13 residues. Original data processing: By means of reference gene primer amplification, nucleated cell counts were estimated. Assay used: immunoSEQ multiplex PCR; TCRdb lists only in-frame clones, some missing. D and trimming come from the DNA, and the V and J calls and clone size come from that table. Of about 87,000 clones in the sample, approximately 86% were seen once. Sequenced material: peripheral blood. The clonotype was recovered from a woman over 75 with COVID-19, enrolled during active disease. The chain is built from TRBV18 and TRBJ1-2; D possibly corresponds to TRBD1 (5 bases). In DNA, the CDR3 is TGTGCCAGCTCACGCGGGGGGAACTATGGCTACACCTTC. It yields the protein CASSRGGNYGYTF.